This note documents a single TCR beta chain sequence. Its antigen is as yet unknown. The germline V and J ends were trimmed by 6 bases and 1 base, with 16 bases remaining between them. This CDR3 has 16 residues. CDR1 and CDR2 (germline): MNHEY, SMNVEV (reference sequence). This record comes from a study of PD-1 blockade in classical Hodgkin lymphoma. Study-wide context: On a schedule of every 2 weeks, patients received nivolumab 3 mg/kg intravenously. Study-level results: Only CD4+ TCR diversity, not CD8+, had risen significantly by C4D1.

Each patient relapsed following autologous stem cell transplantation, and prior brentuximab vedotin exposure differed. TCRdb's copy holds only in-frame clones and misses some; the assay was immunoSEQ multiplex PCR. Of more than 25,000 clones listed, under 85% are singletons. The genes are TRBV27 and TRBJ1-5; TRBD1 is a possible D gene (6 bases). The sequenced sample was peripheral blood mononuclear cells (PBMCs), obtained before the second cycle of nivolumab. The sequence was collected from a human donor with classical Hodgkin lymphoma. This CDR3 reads CASSPQGGGSNQPQHF. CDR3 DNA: TGTGCCAGCAGCCCACAGGGAGGGGGAAGCAATCAGCCCCAGCATTTT.